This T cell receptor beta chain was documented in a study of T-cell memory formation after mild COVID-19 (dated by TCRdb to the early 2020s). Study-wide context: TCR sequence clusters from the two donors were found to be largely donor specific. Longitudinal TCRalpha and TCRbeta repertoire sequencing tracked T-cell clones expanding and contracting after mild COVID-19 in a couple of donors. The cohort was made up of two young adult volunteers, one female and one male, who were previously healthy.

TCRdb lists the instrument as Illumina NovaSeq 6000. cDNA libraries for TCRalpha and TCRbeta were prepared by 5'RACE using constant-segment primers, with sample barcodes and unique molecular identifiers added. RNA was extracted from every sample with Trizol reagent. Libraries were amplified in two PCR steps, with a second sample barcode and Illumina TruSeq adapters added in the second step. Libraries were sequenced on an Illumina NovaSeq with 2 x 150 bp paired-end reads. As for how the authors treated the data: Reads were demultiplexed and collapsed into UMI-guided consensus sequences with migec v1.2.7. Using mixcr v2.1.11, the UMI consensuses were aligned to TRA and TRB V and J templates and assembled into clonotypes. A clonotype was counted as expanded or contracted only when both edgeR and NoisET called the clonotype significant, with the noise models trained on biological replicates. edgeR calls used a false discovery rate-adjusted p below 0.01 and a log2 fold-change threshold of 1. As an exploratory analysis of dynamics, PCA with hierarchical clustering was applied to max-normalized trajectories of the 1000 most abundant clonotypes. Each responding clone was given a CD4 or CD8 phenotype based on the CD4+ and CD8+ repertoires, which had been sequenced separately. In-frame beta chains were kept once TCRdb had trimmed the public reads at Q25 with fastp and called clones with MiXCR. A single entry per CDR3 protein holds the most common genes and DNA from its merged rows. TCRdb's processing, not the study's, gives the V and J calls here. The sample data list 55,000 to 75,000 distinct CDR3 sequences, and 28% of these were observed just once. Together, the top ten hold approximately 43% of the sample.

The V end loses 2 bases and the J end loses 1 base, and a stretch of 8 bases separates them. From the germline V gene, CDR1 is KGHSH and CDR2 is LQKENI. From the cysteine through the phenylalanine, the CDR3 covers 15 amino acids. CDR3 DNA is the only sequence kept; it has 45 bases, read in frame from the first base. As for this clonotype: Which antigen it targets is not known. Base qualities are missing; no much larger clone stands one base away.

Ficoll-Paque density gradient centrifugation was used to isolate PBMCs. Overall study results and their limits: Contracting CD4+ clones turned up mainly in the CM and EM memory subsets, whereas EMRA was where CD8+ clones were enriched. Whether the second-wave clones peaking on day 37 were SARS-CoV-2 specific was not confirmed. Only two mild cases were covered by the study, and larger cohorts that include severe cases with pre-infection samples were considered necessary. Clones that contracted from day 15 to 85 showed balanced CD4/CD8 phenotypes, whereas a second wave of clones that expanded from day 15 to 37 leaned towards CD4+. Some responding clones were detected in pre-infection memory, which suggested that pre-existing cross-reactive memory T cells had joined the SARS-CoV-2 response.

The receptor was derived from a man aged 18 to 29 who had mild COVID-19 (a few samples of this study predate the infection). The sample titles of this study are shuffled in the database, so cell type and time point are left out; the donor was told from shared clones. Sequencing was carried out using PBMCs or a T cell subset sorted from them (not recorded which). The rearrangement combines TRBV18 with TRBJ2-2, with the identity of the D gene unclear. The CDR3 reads CASSPGRENTGELFF. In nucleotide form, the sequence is TGTGCCAGCTCACCAGGGCGCGAGAACACCGGGGAGCTGTTTTTT.